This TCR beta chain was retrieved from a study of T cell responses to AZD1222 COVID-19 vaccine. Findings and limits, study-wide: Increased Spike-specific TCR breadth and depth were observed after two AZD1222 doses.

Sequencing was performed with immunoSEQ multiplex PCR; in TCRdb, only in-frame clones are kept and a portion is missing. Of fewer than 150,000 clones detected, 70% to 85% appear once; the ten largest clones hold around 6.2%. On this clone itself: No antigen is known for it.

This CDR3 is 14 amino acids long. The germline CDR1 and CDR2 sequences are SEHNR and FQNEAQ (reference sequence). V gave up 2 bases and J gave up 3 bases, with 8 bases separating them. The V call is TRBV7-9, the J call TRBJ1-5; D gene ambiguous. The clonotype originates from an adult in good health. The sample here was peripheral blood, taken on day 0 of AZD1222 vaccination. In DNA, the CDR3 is TGTGCCAGCAGCTTATCCACCGTCAATCAGCCCCAGCATTTT. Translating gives CASSLSTVNQPQHF.